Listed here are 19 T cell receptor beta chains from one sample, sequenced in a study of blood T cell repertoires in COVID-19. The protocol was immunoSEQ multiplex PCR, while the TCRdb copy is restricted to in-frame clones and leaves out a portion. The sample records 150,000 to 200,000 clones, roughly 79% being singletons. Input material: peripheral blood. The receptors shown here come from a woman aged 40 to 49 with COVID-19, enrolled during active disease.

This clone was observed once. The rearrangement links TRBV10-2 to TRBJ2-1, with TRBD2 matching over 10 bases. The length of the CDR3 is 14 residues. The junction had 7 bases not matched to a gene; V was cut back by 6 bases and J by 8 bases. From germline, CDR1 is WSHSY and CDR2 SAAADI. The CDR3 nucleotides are TGCGCCAGCAGAACTAGCGGGATCGTCGATGAGCAGTTCTTC. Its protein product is CASRTSGIVDEQFF.

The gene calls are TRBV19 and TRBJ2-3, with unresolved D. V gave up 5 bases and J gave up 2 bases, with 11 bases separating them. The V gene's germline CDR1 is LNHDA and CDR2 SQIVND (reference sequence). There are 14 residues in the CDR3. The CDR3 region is CASSLRVPTDTQYF. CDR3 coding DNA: TGTGCCAGTAGTCTCCGGGTCCCCACAGATACGCAGTATTTT.

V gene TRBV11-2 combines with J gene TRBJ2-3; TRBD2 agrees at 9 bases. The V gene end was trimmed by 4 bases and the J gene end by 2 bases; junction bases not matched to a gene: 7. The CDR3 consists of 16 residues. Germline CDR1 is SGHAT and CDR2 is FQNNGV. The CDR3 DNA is TGTGCCAGCAGCTCGCGACTAGCGGACCTCACAGATACGCAGTATTTT. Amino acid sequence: CASSSRLADLTDTQYF. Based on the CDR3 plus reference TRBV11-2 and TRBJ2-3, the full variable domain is EAGVAQSPRYKIIEKRQSVAFWCNPISGHATLYWYQQILGQGPKLLIQFQNNGVVDDSQLPKDRFSAERLKGVDSTLKIQPAKLEDSAVYLCASSSRLADLTDTQYFGPGTRLTVL.

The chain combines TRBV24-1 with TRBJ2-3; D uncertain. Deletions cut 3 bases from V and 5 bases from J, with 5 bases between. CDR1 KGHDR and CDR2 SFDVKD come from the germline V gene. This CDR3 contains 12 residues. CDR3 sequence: CATSDRRDTQYF. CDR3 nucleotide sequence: TGTGCCACCAGTGATCGTAGAGATACGCAGTATTTT.

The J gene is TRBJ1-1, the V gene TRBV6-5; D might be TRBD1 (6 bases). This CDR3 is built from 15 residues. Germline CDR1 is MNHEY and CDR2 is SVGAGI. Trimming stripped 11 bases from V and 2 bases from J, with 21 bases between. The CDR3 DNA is TGTGCCTCTAAGGGGGGGGATTTAGGTAACACTGAAGCTTTCTTT. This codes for CASKGGDLGNTEAFF.

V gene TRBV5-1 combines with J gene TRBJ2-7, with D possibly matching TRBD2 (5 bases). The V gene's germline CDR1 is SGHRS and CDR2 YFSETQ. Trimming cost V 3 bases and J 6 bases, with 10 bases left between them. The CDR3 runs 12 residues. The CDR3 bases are TGCGCCAGCAGCTCCTCTAGCCTCGAGCAGTACTTC. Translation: CASSSSSLEQYF. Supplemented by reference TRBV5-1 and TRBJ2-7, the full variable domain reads KAGVTQTPRYLIKTRGQQVTLSCSPISGHRSVSWYQQTPGQGLQFLFEYFSETQRNKGNFPGRFSGRQFSNSRSEMNVSTLELGDSALYLCASSSSSLEQYFGPGTRLTVT.

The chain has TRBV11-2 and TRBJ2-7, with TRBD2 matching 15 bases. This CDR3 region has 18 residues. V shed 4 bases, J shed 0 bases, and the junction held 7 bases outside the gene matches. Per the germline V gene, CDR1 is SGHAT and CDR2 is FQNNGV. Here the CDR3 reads CASSYGLAGGTSSYEQYF. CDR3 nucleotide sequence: TGTGCCAGCAGCTACGGACTAGCGGGAGGGACTAGCTCCTACGAGCAGTACTTC.

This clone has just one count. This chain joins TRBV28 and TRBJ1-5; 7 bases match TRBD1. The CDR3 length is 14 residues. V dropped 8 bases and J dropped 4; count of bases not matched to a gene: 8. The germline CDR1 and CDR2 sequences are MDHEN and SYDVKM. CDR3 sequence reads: CASSRTGINQPQHF. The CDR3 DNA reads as TGTGCCAGCTCTCGGACAGGAATAAATCAGCCCCAGCATTTT.

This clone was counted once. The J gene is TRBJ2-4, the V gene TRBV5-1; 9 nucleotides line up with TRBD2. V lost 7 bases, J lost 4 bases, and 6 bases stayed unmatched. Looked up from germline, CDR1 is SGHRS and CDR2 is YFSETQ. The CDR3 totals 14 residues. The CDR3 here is CASGAGGLKNIQYF. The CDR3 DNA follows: TGCGCCAGCGGGGCGGGAGGGCTAAAAAACATTCAGTACTTC. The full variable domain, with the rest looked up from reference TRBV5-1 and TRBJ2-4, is KAGVTQTPRYLIKTRGQQVTLSCSPISGHRSVSWYQQTPGQGLQFLFEYFSETQRNKGNFPGRFSGRQFSNSRSEMNVSTLELGDSALYLCASGAGGLKNIQYFGAGTRLSVL.

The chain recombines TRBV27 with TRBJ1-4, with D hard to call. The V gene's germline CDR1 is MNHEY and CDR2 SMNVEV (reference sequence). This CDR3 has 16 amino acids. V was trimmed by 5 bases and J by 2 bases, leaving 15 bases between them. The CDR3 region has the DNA TGTGCCAGCAGTCGAATTAACACCTCGACTAATGAAAAACTGTTTTTT. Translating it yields CASSRINTSTNEKLFF.

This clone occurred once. The CDR3 here is CATRGGPADTQYF. In DNA form, the CDR3 reads TGTGCCACCAGAGGAGGGCCCGCAGATACGCAGTATTTT. The rearrangement links TRBV24-1 to TRBJ2-3; perhaps TRBD2 as D (6 bases). Deletions cut 7 bases from V and 4 bases from J, with 11 bases between. The CDR3 totals 13 residues. CDR1 is KGHDR, CDR2 SFDVKD, per germline.

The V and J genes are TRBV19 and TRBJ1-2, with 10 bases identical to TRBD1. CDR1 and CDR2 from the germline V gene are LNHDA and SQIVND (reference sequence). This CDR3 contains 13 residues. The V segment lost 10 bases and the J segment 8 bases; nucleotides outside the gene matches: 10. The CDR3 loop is CATPGDRGVGYTF. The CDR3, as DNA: TGTGCCACCCCCGGGGACAGGGGAGTCGGCTACACCTTC.

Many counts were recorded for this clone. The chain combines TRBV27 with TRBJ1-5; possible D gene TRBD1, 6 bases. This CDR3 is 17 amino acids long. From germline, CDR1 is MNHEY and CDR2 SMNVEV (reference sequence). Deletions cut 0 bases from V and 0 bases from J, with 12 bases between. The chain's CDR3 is CASSLSITGNSNQPQHF. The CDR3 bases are TGTGCCAGCAGTTTATCAATTACAGGGAATAGCAATCAGCCCCAGCATTTT.

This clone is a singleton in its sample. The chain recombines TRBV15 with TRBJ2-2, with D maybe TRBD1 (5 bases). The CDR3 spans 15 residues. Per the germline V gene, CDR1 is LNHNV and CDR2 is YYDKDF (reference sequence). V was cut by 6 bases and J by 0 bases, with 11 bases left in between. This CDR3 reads CATRTDSSNTGELFF. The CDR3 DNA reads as TGTGCCACCAGGACCGACAGTTCGAACACCGGGGAGCTGTTTTTT.

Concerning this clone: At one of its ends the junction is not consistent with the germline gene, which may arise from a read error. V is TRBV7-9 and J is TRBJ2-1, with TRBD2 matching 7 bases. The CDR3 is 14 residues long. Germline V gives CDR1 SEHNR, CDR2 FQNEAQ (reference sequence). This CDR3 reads CASSLAVLDNEQFF. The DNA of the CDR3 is TGTGCCAGCAGCCTAGCGGTTTTAGACAATGAGCAGTTCTTC.

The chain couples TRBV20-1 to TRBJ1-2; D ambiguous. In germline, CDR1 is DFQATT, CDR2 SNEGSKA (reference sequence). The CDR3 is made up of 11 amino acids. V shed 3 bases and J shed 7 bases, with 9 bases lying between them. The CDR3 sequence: CSARQRAGYTF. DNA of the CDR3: TGCAGTGCTAGGCAGCGGGCTGGCTACACCTTC.

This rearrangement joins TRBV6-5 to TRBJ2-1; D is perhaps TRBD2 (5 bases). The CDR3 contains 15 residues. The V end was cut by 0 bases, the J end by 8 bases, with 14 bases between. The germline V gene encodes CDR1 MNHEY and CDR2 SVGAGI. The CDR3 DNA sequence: TGTGCCAGCAGTTACTCTAGTCCTAGCATCGATGAGCAGTTCTTC. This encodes CASSYSSPSIDEQFF.

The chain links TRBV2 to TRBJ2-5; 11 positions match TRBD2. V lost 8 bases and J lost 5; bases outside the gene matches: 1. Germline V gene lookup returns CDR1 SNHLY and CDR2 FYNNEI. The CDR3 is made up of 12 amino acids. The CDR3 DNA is TGTGCCAGCCGACTAGCGGGGGAGACCCAGTACTTC. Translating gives CASRLAGETQYF.

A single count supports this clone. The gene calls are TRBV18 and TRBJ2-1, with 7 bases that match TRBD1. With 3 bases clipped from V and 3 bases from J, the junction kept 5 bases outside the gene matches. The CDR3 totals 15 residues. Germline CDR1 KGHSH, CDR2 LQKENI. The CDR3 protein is CASSPQQGIYNEQFF. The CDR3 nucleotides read TGTGCCAGCTCACCCCAACAGGGGATCTACAATGAGCAGTTCTTC.